The 9 T cell receptor beta chains below all came from one sample that was sequenced in a study of cytomegalovirus exposure and HLA in healthy donors. Vbeta (60) and Jbeta (13) primers were used in the PCR. The assay was immunoSEQ multiplex PCR, and TCRdb's table has in-frame clones only and misses some. The data show around 94,000 clones, roughly 85% seen once. The sequenced material came from PBMCs. The receptors shown here come from a man in his forties in good health and CMV-seronegative.

This rearrangement joins TRBV27 to TRBJ2-1, with 13 positions matching TRBD2. The CDR3 totals 17 residues. Germline V gives CDR1 MNHEY, CDR2 SMNVEV (reference sequence). After removal of 0 bases from V and 7 bases from J, the junction contained 6 bases not matched to a gene. This CDR3 reads CASSLSRLAGGRNEQFF. For the CDR3, the DNA is TGTGCCAGCAGTTTATCGAGACTAGCGGGGGGAAGGAATGAGCAGTTCTTC.

V is TRBV7-9 and J is TRBJ2-7, with 12 bases matching TRBD1. The J segment lost 7 bases and the V segment lost 11 bases, leaving 9 bases of the junction unmatched. The germline V gene has CDR1 SEHNR and CDR2 FQNEAQ (reference sequence). This CDR3 has 13 amino acids. CDR3 bases: TGTGCCTCGTGGGGACAGGGGGCGGGAGAGCAGTACTTC. This sequence encodes CASWGQGAGEQYF.

The genes are TRBV9 and TRBJ2-1; the match to TRBD1 covers 10 bases. Germline V gene sequence: CDR1 SGDLS, CDR2 YYNGEE. The CDR3 contains 16 residues. The V and J ends lost 4 bases and 7 bases, in that order; junction bases with no gene match: 11. CDR3 residues: CASSTSGTGDLNEQFF. Here the CDR3 DNA reads TGTGCCAGCAGCACATCCGGGACAGGGGATCTGAATGAGCAGTTCTTC.

This chain connects TRBV7-2 to TRBJ1-2, with 9 bases aligning to TRBD1. There are 13 residues in the CDR3. CDR1 is SGHTA and CDR2 is FQGNSA in the germline V gene. The V segment lost 3 bases and the J segment 6 bases; nucleotides outside the gene matches: 2. The CDR3 here is CASSFRQGDGYTF. As DNA, the CDR3 is TGTGCCAGCAGCTTCAGACAGGGGGATGGCTACACCTTC.

This clone was counted once. This chain uses TRBV19 with TRBJ2-1, with D maybe TRBD2 (6 bases). This CDR3 has 15 residues. The ends were cut back, 5 bases at V and 7 bases at J, with 18 bases in the middle. CDR1 is LNHDA, CDR2 SQIVND, per germline (reference sequence). The chain's CDR3 is CASSLTSRRGNEQFF. CDR3 sequence (DNA): TGTGCCAGTAGTCTAACTAGCAGGCGTGGGAATGAGCAGTTCTTC.

The chain employs TRBV25-1 and TRBJ2-7; perhaps TRBD1 as D (6 bases). The germline V gene has CDR1 MGHDK and CDR2 SYGVNS. CDR3 size: 18 residues. V was shortened by 0 bases and J by 0 bases, with 18 bases between the two germline ends. The CDR3 loop reads CASSEYNRAGESSYEQYF. The CDR3 region has the DNA TGTGCCAGCAGTGAATATAACCGGGCAGGGGAGTCCTCCTACGAGCAGTACTTC.

This CDR3 reads CASSPGGNTEAFF. The DNA for the CDR3 is TGTGCCAGCAGTCCCGGGGGGAACACTGAAGCTTTCTTT. The chain couples TRBV7-3 to TRBJ1-1; D perhaps matches TRBD1 (5 bases). CDR3 length: 13 residues. V was trimmed by 6 bases and J by 1 base, leaving 9 bases between them. Germline V gives CDR1 SGHTA, CDR2 FQGTGA.

The chain couples TRBV7-2 to TRBJ2-5, with 12 bases lining up with TRBD2. Germline V gene data show CDR1 as SGHTA and CDR2 as FQGNSA. The length of the CDR3 is 18 residues. The trim removed 1 base at V and 0 bases at J, leaving 6 bases unmatched. The CDR3 coding sequence is TGTGCCAGCAGCTTAGGGCTAGCGGGGGGGTTGTACCAAGAGACCCAGTACTTC. Translation: CASSLGLAGGLYQETQYF.

This clone was seen a single time. The chain couples TRBV21-1 to TRBJ2-7; the table names TRBD1, a call not compared with the DNA. TRBV21-1 is a pseudogene segment. The CDR3 contains 13 residues. The CDR3 loop is CATKTYNRGEQYF. The CDR3 DNA sequence: TGTGCCACGAAGACTTATAACAGGGGCGAGCAGTACTTC.